Each of the 26 T cell receptor beta chains below was sequenced from the same sample in a study of shared clonotypes between healthy human individuals. Method: immunoSEQ multiplex PCR; TCRdb's copy keeps in-frame clones and lacks some. The sample includes 2.3 million or so clones, more than 80% of them seen just once. Specimen: naive CD4+ T cells from PBMCs. As for subset: CD45RA+ positively selected. The receptors were sampled from a man between 18 and 35 years old in good health. Some clones in this sample may be carry-over from other donors' samples.

The rearrangement uses TRBV7-9 and TRBJ2-7, with TRBD2 identical over 13 bases. The CDR3 is made up of 17 amino acids. V lost 6 bases, J lost 5 bases, and 13 bases stayed unmatched. CDR1 and CDR2 from the germline V gene are SEHNR and FQNEAQ (reference sequence). CDR3 nucleotide sequence: TGTGCCAGCAGTTCCCGGTGGGGACTAGCGGGAAAGCACGAGCAGTACTTC. Amino acids: CASSSRWGLAGKHEQYF.

The J gene is TRBJ1-1, the V gene TRBV7-2; D may be TRBD1 (5 bases). Germline CDR1 is SGHTA and CDR2 is FQGNSA. V lost 0 bases and J lost 4, with 12 bases in between. The CDR3 extends over 15 amino acids. CDR3 sequence (DNA): TGTGCCAGCAGCTTAGCATCGAGTAGGGGCACTGAAGCTTTCTTT. Protein product: CASSLASSRGTEAFF.

This sequence joins TRBV5-1 and TRBJ1-2; 9 bases agree with TRBD1. CDR1 is SGHRS and CDR2 is YFSETQ in the germline V gene. The V segment lost 3 bases and the J segment 6 bases; nucleotides outside the gene matches: 9. There are 15 residues in the CDR3. The CDR3 bases are TGCGCCAGCAGCTGGGACCGGGACAGGGTTAATGGCTACACCTTC. Translated, it gives CASSWDRDRVNGYTF.

Regarding this clone: This sample also contains other DNA sequences that code for the same CDR3. The J gene is TRBJ1-1, the V gene TRBV5-1, with no clear D. CDR1 and CDR2 from the germline V gene are SGHRS and YFSETQ. The V end was cut by 0 bases, the J end by 0 bases, with 6 bases between. This CDR3 has 14 residues. CDR3 sequence: CASSLGGMNTEAFF. Written as DNA, the CDR3 is TGCGCCAGCAGCTTGGGGGGAATGAACACTGAAGCTTTCTTT.

The chain carries TRBV10-3 and TRBJ2-7; D unresolved. CDR3 length: 14 residues. Trimming removed 4 bases from V and 3 bases from J, with 13 bases in between. Germline CDR1 is ENHRY and CDR2 is SYGVKD. The CDR3 bases are TGTGCCATCAGTGGTGCCGGGCCAGGCTACGAGCAGTACTTC. Encoded protein: CAISGAGPGYEQYF.

The rearrangement links TRBV19 to TRBJ2-1; D may be TRBD2 (5 bases). Germline V gene data show CDR1 as LNHDA and CDR2 as SQIVND (reference sequence). The V and J ends lost 5 bases and 0 bases respectively, with 29 bases between them. CDR3 length: 21 residues. The CDR3 reads CASSPRYGNRATSSSYNEQFF. The CDR3 nucleotides are TGTGCCAGTAGTCCGCGTTACGGGAACAGAGCAACCTCGAGCTCCTACAATGAGCAGTTCTTC. Full variable domain (outside the CDR3, taken from reference TRBV19 and TRBJ2-1): DGGITQSPKYLFRKEGQNVTLSCEQNLNHDAMYWYRQDPGQGLRLIYYSQIVNDFQKGDIAEGYSVSREKKESFPLTVTSAQKNPTAFYLCASSPRYGNRATSSSYNEQFFGPGTRLTVL.

The chain employs TRBV29-1 and TRBJ2-5; 8 nucleotides line up with TRBD1. This CDR3 has 13 residues. Germline V gives CDR1 SQVTM, CDR2 ANQGSEA. The trim removed 7 bases at V and 3 bases at J, leaving 7 bases unmatched. CDR3: CSASPDREETQYF. CDR3 DNA: TGCAGCGCTTCACCGGACAGGGAAGAGACCCAGTACTTC. The variable domain in full, with the rest retrieved from reference TRBV29-1 and TRBJ2-5, is SAVISQKPSRDICQRGTSLTIQCQVDSQVTMMFWYRQQPGQSLTLIATANQGSEATYESGFVIDKFPISRPNLTFSTLTVSNMSPEDSSIYLCSASPDREETQYFGPGTRLLVL.

The V gene is TRBV20-1, the J gene TRBJ1-2, with D tentatively TRBD1 (5 bases). CDR1 and CDR2 from the germline V gene are DFQATT and SNEGSKA (reference sequence). This CDR3 has 11 residues. This CDR3 is CSVRANYGYTF. CDR3 DNA sequence: TGCAGCGTCAGGGCTAACTATGGCTACACCTTC.

The rearrangement links TRBV4-1 to TRBJ2-6; D is unclear. Germline V gene lookup returns CDR1 MGHRA and CDR2 YSYEKL. This CDR3 has 18 residues. Trimming removed 3 bases from V and 0 bases from J, with 15 bases in between. The CDR3 nucleotides are TGCGCCAGCAGCCACCCGTCCGACGCCCACTCTGGGGCCAACGTCCTGACTTTC. It specifies CASSHPSDAHSGANVLTF.

The rearrangement links TRBV9 to TRBJ1-2; a weak D match, TRBD1 (5 bases). This CDR3 has 14 amino acids. Trimming took off 2 bases at V and 5 bases at J, with 13 bases between the two ends. Germline CDR1 reads SGDLS; CDR2 reads YYNGEE. CDR3 amino acids: CASSVAPGHYGYTF. The CDR3 DNA follows: TGTGCCAGCAGCGTTGCTCCAGGGCATTATGGCTACACCTTC.

This rearrangement joins TRBV9 to TRBJ2-1; perhaps D is TRBD1 or TRBD2 (6 bases each). The V end lost 4 bases, the J end lost 3 bases, and 14 bases lay between the germline ends. The CDR3 covers 15 residues. Germline assignment: CDR1 SGDLS and CDR2 YYNGEE. The CDR3 sequence: CASSPGGLNYNEQFF. The CDR3 bases are TGTGCCAGCAGCCCTGGGGGGCTAAACTACAATGAGCAGTTCTTC. The full variable domain, its missing parts supplied by reference TRBV9 and TRBJ2-1, is DSGVTQTPKHLITATGQRVTLRCSPRSGDLSVYWYQQSLDQGLQFLIQYYNGEERAKGNILERFSAQQFPDLHSELNLSSLELGDSALYFCASSPGGLNYNEQFFGPGTRLTVL.

V gene TRBV5-4 combines with J gene TRBJ2-3, with 7 bases aligning to TRBD1. The V gene's germline CDR1 is SGHNT and CDR2 YYREEE (reference sequence). The V gene end was trimmed by 4 bases and the J gene end by 4 bases; junction bases not matched to a gene: 12. CDR3 length equals 16 residues. For the CDR3, the DNA is TGTGCCAGCAGCGGGACAGCGAGGCCCAACCCAGATACGCAGTATTTT. It codes for CASSGTARPNPDTQYF.

The genes are TRBV5-4 and TRBJ2-2; D is possibly TRBD1 (6 bases). The germline V gene encodes CDR1 SGHNT and CDR2 YYREEE (reference sequence). This CDR3 has 15 amino acids. V lost 3 bases and J lost 1, with 10 bases in between. The CDR3 protein is CASSSTGWNTGELFF. CDR3 sequence (DNA): TGTGCCAGCAGCTCGACAGGATGGAACACCGGGGAGCTGTTTTTT.

The gene calls are TRBV6-1 and TRBJ1-2, with 9 bases aligning to TRBD1. The CDR3 has 13 amino acids. The germline CDR1 and CDR2 sequences are MNHNS and SASEGT. V trimming: 6 bases; J trimming: 8 bases; junction bases outside the gene matches: 7. The CDR3 is CASRFTGGPGYTF. CDR3 coding DNA: TGTGCCAGCAGATTTACAGGGGGCCCAGGCTACACCTTC.

The chain employs TRBV4-3 and TRBJ2-1, with 9 bases lining up with TRBD2. Germline loops: CDR1 LGHNA, CDR2 YSLEER. J was trimmed by 4 bases and V by 0 bases; bases with no gene match: 4. The CDR3 extends over 16 amino acids. CDR3 residues: CASSQDWREGYNEQFF. The CDR3 DNA follows: TGCGCCAGCAGCCAAGATTGGCGGGAGGGATACAATGAGCAGTTCTTC.

The chain has TRBV28 and TRBJ1-4, with D hard to call. The CDR3 has 14 amino acids. Trimming took off 1 base at V and 7 bases at J, with 10 bases between the two ends. Germline CDR1 is MDHEN and CDR2 is SYDVKM. The CDR3 DNA reads TGTGCCAGCAGTTTATCCAGAGGAGTTGAAAAACTGTTTTTT. This translates into CASSLSRGVEKLFF.

The rearrangement joins TRBV6-1 to TRBJ1-2; D is undetermined. Trimming cost V 2 bases and J 8 bases, with 15 bases left between them. CDR3 length: 14 amino acids. CDR1 and CDR2 (germline): MNHNS, SASEGT. This CDR3 reads CASSERVDTGGYTF. CDR3 nucleotides: TGTGCCAGCAGTGAACGAGTAGATACCGGAGGCTACACCTTC.

The V call is TRBV6-1, the J call TRBJ1-1; D is possibly TRBD1 (5 bases). This CDR3 has 13 amino acids. V was clipped by 6 bases and J by 4 bases, with 12 bases between them. CDR1 is MNHNS, CDR2 SASEGT, per germline. CDR3 residues: CASRTVSATEAFF. The CDR3 DNA reads as TGTGCCAGCAGGACAGTAAGTGCCACTGAAGCTTTCTTT.

This clone appeared a single time. The chain combines TRBV7-9 with TRBJ2-3; D might be TRBD2 (6 bases). Germline V gene sequence: CDR1 SEHNR, CDR2 FQNEAQ (reference sequence). V lost 5 bases to trimming and J lost 4 bases, with 10 bases between them. This CDR3 has 13 amino acids. The CDR3 sequence is CASSGGSADTQYF. CDR3 DNA: TGTGCCAGCAGCGGAGGGTCGGCAGATACGCAGTATTTT.

The chain combines TRBV5-1 with TRBJ2-2; D gene unclear. The CDR3 runs 15 residues. Trimming took off 3 bases at V and 6 bases at J, with 15 bases between the two ends. CDR1 SGHRS and CDR2 YFSETQ come from the germline V gene. CDR3 bases: TGCGCCAGCAGCTCCTACGCTGGCTTCGCCGGGGAGCTGTTTTTT. It specifies CASSSYAGFAGELFF.

The CDR3 region is CASSLIPVGGQGSDTQYF. Here the CDR3 DNA reads TGCGCCAGCAGCTTGATCCCAGTGGGGGGACAGGGGTCAGATACGCAGTATTTT. The chain recombines TRBV5-1 with TRBJ2-3, with 10 positions matching TRBD1. From germline, CDR1 is SGHRS and CDR2 YFSETQ. The CDR3 has 18 amino acids. Germline trimming cut 1 base from V and 4 bases from J; bases unmatched to any gene: 12.

A few counts support this clone. This chain links TRBV15 with TRBJ1-2, with D perhaps matching TRBD1 (5 bases). V dropped 1 base and J dropped 5 bases, with 11 bases sitting between them. CDR1 and CDR2 (germline): LNHNV, YYDKDF (reference sequence). The CDR3 has 14 amino acids. The chain's CDR3 is CATSRGGAAYGYTF. The CDR3 DNA reads TGTGCCACCAGCAGAGGCGGGGCAGCTTATGGCTACACCTTC. The variable domain in full, with the rest retrieved from reference TRBV15 and TRBJ1-2, is DAMVIQNPRYQVTQFGKPVTLSCSQTLNHNVMYWYQQKSSQAPKLLFHYYDKDFNNEADTPDNFQSRRPNTSFCFLDIRSPGLGDTAMYLCATSRGGAAYGYTFGSGTRLTVV.

A few counts support this clone. The CDR3 DNA sequence: TGTGCCAGCAGTGGGGGGACAGTCCAGCCCCAGCATTTT. Protein sequence: CASSGGTVQPQHF. The chain combines TRBV2 with TRBJ1-5; TRBD1 aligns across 7 bases. The CDR3 spans 13 residues. The V gene end was trimmed by 4 bases and the J gene end by 7 bases; junction bases not matched to a gene: 4. Germline V gene data show CDR1 as SNHLY and CDR2 as FYNNEI.

This clone appeared once. V and J are TRBV30 and TRBJ1-5, with D possibly TRBD1 on 6 matching bases. This CDR3 has 14 residues. The V end lost 4 bases, the J end lost 6 bases, and 16 bases lay between the germline ends. Germline-derived CDR1 and CDR2 are GTSNPN and SVGIG (reference sequence). CDR3 protein: CAWTRGGPGQPQHF. The CDR3 DNA sequence: TGTGCCTGGACTCGGGGGGGGCCGGGTCAGCCCCAGCATTTT.

V is TRBV28 and J is TRBJ2-1; D perhaps matches TRBD2 (6 bases). V was trimmed by 10 bases and J by 10 bases, leaving 11 bases between them. Germline-derived CDR1 and CDR2 are MDHEN and SYDVKM. CDR3 length equals 10 residues. CDR3 coding DNA: TGTGCCACCGGAGGGTTGGAGCAGTTCTTC. Translated: CATGGLEQFF.

The chain recombines TRBV4-2 with TRBJ2-7, with D maybe TRBD1 (5 bases). Germline V CDR1 and CDR2: LGHNA, YNFKEQ. The CDR3 contains 19 residues. V dropped 5 bases and J dropped 4 bases, with 30 bases sitting between them. CDR3 residues: CASSLRQDGSPITGYEQYF. The CDR3 bases are TGTGCCAGCAGCTTAAGGCAAGACGGTTCCCCCATAACAGGATACGAGCAGTACTTC.